This T cell receptor (beta chain) was recovered during a study of T cell changes during pregnancy in multiple sclerosis. This CDR3 contains 15 residues. The germline V gene has CDR1 MNHEY and CDR2 SMNVEV (reference sequence). V lost 5 bases, J lost 1 base, and 5 bases stayed unmatched. A note on this clone: The identical CDR3 is also encoded by other nucleotide sequences in the sample.

Assay used: immunoSEQ multiplex PCR; TCRdb lists only in-frame clones, some missing. The table shows tens of thousands of clones, with 88% occurring only once. The sample consisted of CD4+ T cells from peripheral blood mononuclear cells, taken before pregnancy. This sequence joins TRBV27 and TRBJ2-7; 10 nucleotides match TRBD2. The clonotype comes from a female donor with multiple sclerosis, enrolled in a pregnancy study. Here the CDR3 DNA reads TGTGCCAGCAGTAGTTGGACTAGCGGTTCCTACGAGCAGTACTTC. Translation: CASSSWTSGSYEQYF.